The source of this T cell receptor (beta chain) is a study of Graves' ophthalmopathy and Graves' hyperthyroidism. Study results and limitations: Predictions made by the model for ophthalmopathy progression reached roughly 70% sensitivity and roughly 79% specificity.

Amplified material comprised TCR beta CDR3 regions derived from RNA transcripts. Second-round multiplex PCR came after first-round RT-PCR with HTBI primers. TCRdb reprocessed the multiplex PCR reads with MiXCR, giving one entry per CDR3 protein. This sample has 360,000 or so distinct CDR3 sequences; approximately 20% occur once, and the top ten carry 1.6%. CDR1 is MNHEY and CDR2 is SVGAGI in the germline V gene. The CDR3 length is 14 residues. Deletions cut 4 bases from V and 5 bases from J, with 15 bases between. This clonotype was counted many times. What it binds is not known. Ophthalmopathy in the donors was of moderate-to-severe activity, with CAS ≥3, NOSPECS ≥4 and duration under 3 months. If patients had other autoimmune diseases, uncontrolled infections, pregnancy or lactation, they were excluded.

The sequence derives from a woman between 18 and 30 years old with Graves' ophthalmopathy. Material for sequencing was peripheral blood. The chain employs TRBV6-5 and TRBJ2-7; D is perhaps TRBD1 (5 bases). The CDR3: CASSLDTRLNEQYF. The CDR3 nucleotides are TGTGCCAGCAGTTTGGACACCCGCCTCAACGAGCAGTACTTC.